The 15 T cell receptor beta chains listed next were all sequenced from one sample in a study of HIV-infected patients and healthy controls. Whole blood was used without fractionation, so all unsorted peripheral T cells were included. cDNA was made from roughly 470 ng RNA using alpha and beta constant primers. Alpha and beta chain libraries were made separately by chain-specific third strand synthesis with multiplexing indices. Via MiXCR, TCRdb re-called the 5' RACE reads, giving one row per CDR3 protein. The table has under 20,000 distinct CDR3 sequences, around 9.2% seen once; the top ten hold around 5.5%. Sequenced: blood. The source of these receptors is an adult in good health.

This clonotype was recorded many times. The V gene is TRBV7-9, the J gene TRBJ1-2; D gene ambiguous. The V gene lost 3 bases and the J gene lost 2 bases, with 7 bases spanning the gap. Per the germline V gene, CDR1 is SEHNR and CDR2 is FQNEAQ (reference sequence). This CDR3 comprises 13 residues. The CDR3 coding sequence is TGTGCCAGCAGCTTCGAAGGAAACTATGGCTACACCTTC. Translation gives CASSFEGNYGYTF.

This clonotype appeared many times. The chain has TRBV28 and TRBJ1-2; TRBD1 matches 9 bases. J gave up 6 bases and V 3 bases, and 2 bases lay outside the gene matches. The CDR3 has 13 residues. The germline gives CDR1 MDHEN, CDR2 SYDVKM. The CDR3 here is CASSFRDRDGYTF. The CDR3 bases are TGTGCCAGCAGTTTTCGGGACAGGGATGGCTACACCTTC.

This clonotype was picked up many times. The V gene is TRBV11-2, the J gene TRBJ2-7; tentatively, D is TRBD1 (5 bases). Germline CDR1 reads SGHAT; CDR2 reads FQNNGV. The CDR3 runs to 16 residues. V lost 5 bases, J lost 3 bases, and 20 bases lay in between. CDR3 sequence: CASSPNSGSAVYEQYF. DNA of the CDR3: TGTGCCAGCAGCCCAAATTCAGGGTCCGCGGTCTACGAGCAGTACTTC.

The V gene is TRBV7-2, the J gene TRBJ2-7; a possible D gene is TRBD1 (6 bases). The CDR3 sequence is 16 residues long. Germline V gene data show CDR1 as SGHTA and CDR2 as FQGNSA. V lost 5 bases and J lost 3, with 20 bases in between. Here the CDR3 reads CASSRPQWQGNYEQYF. The CDR3 nucleotides read TGTGCCAGCAGCAGACCCCAATGGCAGGGGAACTACGAGCAGTACTTC.

This clonotype was detected ten times or more. This chain links TRBV9 with TRBJ2-2; 7 positions agree with TRBD2. From germline, CDR1 is SGDLS and CDR2 YYNGEE. The junction had 5 bases not matched to a gene; V was cut back by 0 bases and J by 6 bases. CDR3 length equals 15 residues. CDR3 in amino acids: CASSVDGRQAGELFF. The CDR3 nucleotides read TGTGCCAGCAGCGTAGACGGGAGGCAGGCCGGGGAGCTGTTTTTT.

This clonotype came up many times. The J gene is TRBJ2-4, the V gene TRBV5-5, with D unresolved. Germline CDR1 and CDR2: SGHKS and YYEKEE (reference sequence). The CDR3 extends over 15 amino acids. The V end lost 2 bases, the J end lost 4 bases, and 13 bases lay between the germline ends. CDR3 sequence (DNA): TGTGCCAGCAGCTTTCGGCAGGAAACGAAAAACATTCAGTACTTC. Amino acids: CASSFRQETKNIQYF. Based on the CDR3 plus reference TRBV5-5 and TRBJ2-4, the full variable domain is DAGVTQSPTHLIKTRGQQVTLRCSPISGHKSVSWYQQVLGQGPQFIFQYYEKEERGRGNFPDRFSARQFPNYSSELNVNALLLGDSALYLCASSFRQETKNIQYFGAGTRLSVL.

This clonotype was detected ten times or more. The CDR3 nucleotides are TGTGCCAGCGTCTCTACCGAGCAGTACGTC. Residues: CASVSTEQYV. This chain links TRBV7-9 with TRBJ2-7; D not resolved. Trimming stripped 8 bases from V and 6 bases from J, with 8 bases between. Germline CDR1 is SEHNR and CDR2 is FQNEAQ (reference sequence). The CDR3 has 10 residues.

This clonotype was observed at least ten times. The chain recombines TRBV15 with TRBJ2-3; D tentatively fits TRBD1 or TRBD2 (5 bases each). V lost 0 bases to trimming and J lost 8 bases, with 15 bases between them. Per the germline V gene, CDR1 is LNHNV and CDR2 is YYDKDF (reference sequence). This CDR3 spans 15 amino acids. CDR3 in DNA: TGTGCCACCAGCAGAGATGGGACCCAGGAGAGTACGCAGTATTTT. The encoded protein is CATSRDGTQESTQYF.

This clonotype was picked up many times. CDR3 bases: TGTGCCAGCAGTGAACTAGCGGGAGGAGGCAAAAACATTCAGTACTTC. As protein: CASSELAGGGKNIQYF. The V gene is TRBV6-1, the J gene TRBJ2-4; TRBD2 matches 11 bases. CDR3 length: 16 amino acids. From germline, CDR1 is MNHNS and CDR2 SASEGT. V dropped 2 bases and J dropped 3; count of bases not matched to a gene: 3.

This clonotype was seen repeatedly, ten times or more. The chain links TRBV18 to TRBJ1-1, with D perhaps matching TRBD1 (5 bases). This CDR3 comprises 16 residues. V was clipped by 3 bases and J by 0 bases, with 14 bases between them. Germline CDR1 reads KGHSH; CDR2 reads LQKENI. CDR3 loop: CASSPRGRELNTEAFF. The DNA for the CDR3 is TGTGCCAGCTCACCCCGTGGCAGGGAGTTGAACACTGAAGCTTTCTTT.

Judged by abundance, this clonotype is medium-sized (0.01 to 0.1%). The chain employs TRBV27 and TRBJ1-1; perhaps TRBD1 as D (5 bases). V lost 0 bases, J lost 1 base, and 6 bases lay in between. CDR1 and CDR2 from the germline V gene are MNHEY and SMNVEV (reference sequence). This CDR3 comprises 14 residues. CDR3 sequence (DNA): TGTGCCAGCAGTTTATCCCAGGGGAACACTGAAGCTTTCTTT. Its protein is CASSLSQGNTEAFF.

This clonotype was seen ten or more times. The CDR3 reads CASLQGSAEAFF. CDR3 in DNA: TGTGCCAGCCTCCAGGGGTCAGCTGAAGCTTTCTTT. The rearrangement links TRBV6-6 to TRBJ1-1; TRBD1 might be the D (6 bases). Germline assignment: CDR1 MNHNY and CDR2 SVGAGI (reference sequence). Trimming shortened V by 8 bases and J by 6 bases, and 13 bases separated the two germline ends. This CDR3 spans 12 amino acids.

This clonotype was observed at least ten times. The chain recombines TRBV3-1 with TRBJ2-6, with 9 bases identical to TRBD1. The CDR3 is made up of 20 amino acids. Germline V lookup: CDR1 LGHDT, CDR2 YNNKEL (reference sequence). Trimming at V came to 2 bases and at J to 3 bases, leaving 14 bases not matched to a gene. CDR3 nucleotides: TGTGCCAGCAGCCAAAAACCCACCGGGACAGGGACGATTGGGGCCAACGTCCTGACTTTC. Translated: CASSQKPTGTGTIGANVLTF.

In its sample, this clonotype ranks as medium-sized. The rearrangement joins TRBV6-2 or TRBV6-3 to TRBJ2-3, with D perhaps TRBD2 (6 bases). The CDR3 contains 17 residues. Germline V CDR1 and CDR2: MNHEY, SVGEGT. The ends were cut back, 5 bases at V and 0 bases at J, with 18 bases in the middle. The CDR3 loop is CASSPPWSGLSTDTQYF. Written as DNA, the CDR3 is TGTGCCAGCAGTCCCCCGTGGAGCGGGCTTAGCACAGATACGCAGTATTTT.

This clonotype showed up many times. The chain combines TRBV20-1 with TRBJ1-6; TRBD1 is a possible D gene (6 bases). Trimming took 3 bases from V and 9 from J, leaving 18 bases between them. The CDR3 runs 15 residues. Per germline, CDR1 DFQATT and CDR2 SNEGSKA (reference sequence). CDR3 protein: CSASRDTGDGSPLHF. DNA for the CDR3: TGCAGTGCTAGTAGGGACACCGGGGATGGTTCACCCCTCCACTTT.